This record covers a single TCR beta chain. As processed by the authors: Amplified reference gene primers provided the basis for estimating nucleated cell counts. Only in-frame clones appear in the TCRdb table, and some are missing; sequencing was by immunoSEQ multiplex PCR. The V and J calls and clone size come from that table; D and trimming were worked out from the DNA. The sample consists of about 260,000 clones, around 90% of them appearing once. These data come from a study of blood T cell repertoires in COVID-19. Looking at the study overall: The United States, Italy and Spain were the sources of the acute and convalescent COVID-19 samples. The cDNA or gDNA used as material had been derived from T cells, B-cell-depleted T cells, or PBMCs.

The length of the CDR3 is 15 residues. Germline V gene lookup returns CDR1 GTSNPN and CDR2 SVGIG (reference sequence). The ends were cut back, 5 bases at V and 6 bases at J, with 22 bases in the middle. The clonotype was recovered from a woman aged 35 to 49 with acute or convalescent COVID-19. The specimen sequenced was peripheral blood. The genes are TRBV30 and TRBJ1-2, with D perhaps matching TRBD1 (5 bases). The CDR3 nucleotides read TGTGCCTGGGAACCCGGGACTTTCCAAGCCCATGGCTACACCTTC. Translating it yields CAWEPGTFQAHGYTF.